The 15 T cell receptor beta chains presented below share a single source sample, sequenced in a study of human T cells and chemical hapten exposure. MiXCR, run by TCRdb on the RACE reads, gives a single entry per CDR3 protein. The sample shows a few hundred thousand distinct CDR3 sequences, 4.5% to 5.5% of them seen only once. Noted time point: pre-sensitization, week 0. Treatment here: therapeutic diphenylcyclopropenone sensitization with weekly scalp DPC. The sequenced sample was whole blood, obtained in connection with sensitization to the hapten diphenylcyclopropenone (DPC). The receptors were sampled from a woman aged 18 to 35 with alopecia areata. Some clones in this sample may be carry-over from other donors' samples.

This clonotype was seen a few times. The chain combines TRBV7-2 with TRBJ1-5; no clear D. Germline V gene sequence: CDR1 SGHTA, CDR2 FQGNSA. This CDR3 region has 16 residues. Trimming took off 4 bases at V and 1 base at J, with 14 bases between the two ends. The CDR3 here is CASSSRSSLSNQPQHF. CDR3 nucleotide sequence: TGTGCCAGCAGCTCTAGGTCGAGCCTGAGCAATCAGCCCCAGCATTTT.

This clonotype was picked up a small number of times. The chain links TRBV7-2 to TRBJ2-7, with D possibly TRBD2 on 6 matching bases. This CDR3 is 16 amino acids long. The V gene lost 6 bases and the J gene lost 0 bases, with 18 bases spanning the gap. Per germline, CDR1 SGHTA and CDR2 FQGNSA. The CDR3 here is CASRIGTQNPSYEQYF. Written as DNA, the CDR3 is TGTGCCAGCAGGATCGGGACTCAAAACCCCTCCTACGAGCAGTACTTC.

This clonotype was counted ten times or more. V gene TRBV24-1 combines with J gene TRBJ2-3; no reliable D call. CDR3 length: 14 amino acids. Germline V lookup: CDR1 KGHDR, CDR2 SFDVKD. V lost 5 bases to trimming and J lost 1 base, with 9 bases between them. Here the CDR3 reads CATSGSTGTDTQYF. The CDR3 DNA sequence: TGTGCCACCAGTGGGTCCACGGGCACAGATACGCAGTATTTT.

For this clonotype: A clone one base away is much larger, so this may be a read error. The chain joins TRBV6-2 or TRBV6-3 to TRBJ1-5, with TRBD1 as a possible D gene (6 bases). The CDR3 is 14 residues long. CDR1 MNHEY and CDR2 SVGEGT come from the germline V gene. V lost 6 bases and J 8 bases, leaving 17 bases between the germline ends. The CDR3 spells CASREGGANKPQHF. CDR3 sequence (DNA): TGTGCCAGCAGAGAAGGGGGGGCTAATAAGCCCCAGCATTTT.

The chain carries TRBV7-9 and TRBJ2-4; TRBD1 aligns across 7 bases. The CDR3 is made up of 13 amino acids. V was clipped by 5 bases and J by 9 bases; unmatched bases: 7. Looked up from germline, CDR1 is SEHNR and CDR2 is FQNEAQ (reference sequence). In nucleotides, the CDR3 is TGTGCCAGCAGCGAATCGACAGGGATCATTCAGTACTTC. Encoded protein: CASSESTGIIQYF.

This chain uses TRBV7-3 with TRBJ2-3; 10 bases map to TRBD2. The J segment lost 6 bases and the V segment lost 2 bases, leaving 8 bases of the junction unmatched. The CDR3 has 16 residues. Per the germline V gene, CDR1 is SGHTA and CDR2 is FQGTGA. The CDR3 region is CASSLSPSGGPDTQYF. In DNA form, the CDR3 reads TGTGCCAGCAGCTTATCGCCTAGCGGGGGTCCTGATACGCAGTATTTT. The whole variable domain, remainder taken from reference TRBV7-3 and TRBJ2-3, is GAGVSQTPSNKVTEKGKYVELRCDPISGHTALYWYRQSLGQGPEFLIYFQGTGAADDSGLPNDRFFAVRPEGSVSTLKIQRTERGDSAVYLCASSLSPSGGPDTQYFGPGTRLTVL.

This clonotype was seen a few times. The V gene is TRBV18, the J gene TRBJ2-5, with D maybe TRBD1 (5 bases). This CDR3 spans 16 amino acids. CDR1 is KGHSH, CDR2 LQKENI, per germline. The V gene lost 2 bases and the J gene lost 0 bases, with 13 bases spanning the gap. The chain's CDR3 is CASSPDSRQYQETQYF. CDR3 in DNA: TGTGCCAGCTCACCAGATAGCAGACAGTACCAAGAGACCCAGTACTTC.

CDR3 loop: CASSLAPGQETHTQYF. The DNA of the CDR3 is TGCGCCAGCAGCTTGGCCCCGGGACAGGAGACACATACGCAGTATTTT. The chain employs TRBV5-1 and TRBJ2-3; 8 bases line up with TRBD1. J lost 7 bases, V lost 0 bases, and 10 bases had no gene match. CDR3 length equals 16 residues. Germline V CDR1 and CDR2: SGHRS, YFSETQ.

There are many counts of this clonotype. The chain combines TRBV7-9 with TRBJ2-1; 7 bases map to TRBD2. Trimming removed 10 bases from V and 5 bases from J; junction bases left unmatched: 5. This CDR3 has 12 amino acids. Looked up from germline, CDR1 is SEHNR and CDR2 is FQNEAQ (reference sequence). The DNA for the CDR3 is TGTGCCACGCGGGGGACCAACAATGAGCAGTTCTTC. Its translation: CATRGTNNEQFF.

This clonotype showed up just a few times. The chain couples TRBV6-2 or TRBV6-3 to TRBJ1-5, with a weak D call TRBD1 (5 bases). The CDR3 is made up of 14 amino acids. In germline, CDR1 is MNHEY, CDR2 SVGEGT. The V gene lost 2 bases and the J gene lost 4 bases, with 9 bases spanning the gap. In DNA, the CDR3 is TGTGCCAGCAGTTACGGGGCGGATAATCAGCCCCAGCATTTT. Translation: CASSYGADNQPQHF.

This clonotype appeared many times. The J gene is TRBJ1-6, the V gene TRBV20-1; the D gene is possibly TRBD1 (5 bases). Trimming pared 0 bases from V and 6 bases from J, leaving 6 bases between. Germline lookup yields CDR1 DFQATT and CDR2 SNEGSKA (reference sequence). CDR3 length: 13 amino acids. CDR3: CSARDGANSPLHF. Written as DNA, the CDR3 is TGCAGTGCTAGAGATGGGGCTAATTCACCCCTCCACTTT.

The chain has TRBV4-2 and TRBJ1-6; 7 nucleotides match TRBD1. With 5 bases clipped from V and 9 bases from J, the junction kept 7 bases outside the gene matches. The CDR3 loop spans 14 amino acids. The germline gives CDR1 LGHNA, CDR2 YNFKEQ. The CDR3 is CASSVGQHSSPLHF. The CDR3 bases are TGTGCCAGCAGCGTGGGACAGCATTCTTCACCCCTCCACTTT.

This clonotype was seen at least ten times. The chain combines TRBV27 with TRBJ2-7; 8 bases map to TRBD1. This CDR3 is built from 16 residues. Germline values: CDR1 MNHEY, CDR2 SMNVEV (reference sequence). The J segment lost 0 bases and the V segment lost 5 bases, leaving 9 bases of the junction unmatched. Here the CDR3 reads CASSIRGQGDSYEQYF. DNA of the CDR3: TGTGCCAGCAGTATAAGAGGACAGGGAGACTCCTACGAGCAGTACTTC.

This clonotype has just a few counts. This chain connects TRBV12-3 or TRBV12-4 to TRBJ1-2; D is unclear. This CDR3 is 12 amino acids long. Trimming left V 2 bases short and J 3 bases short, with 4 bases between. The CDR3 here is CASSLWDYGYTF. The CDR3 DNA follows: TGTGCCAGCAGTTTATGGGACTATGGCTACACCTTC.

The V call is TRBV12-3 or TRBV12-4, the J call TRBJ2-1; 9 bases are a match to TRBD2. Trimming removed 6 bases from V and 4 bases from J; junction bases left unmatched: 7. The CDR3 has 15 residues. In DNA, the CDR3 is TGTGCCAGCAGCCCGACTAGCGGTGATTACAATGAGCAGTTCTTC. It yields the protein CASSPTSGDYNEQFF.